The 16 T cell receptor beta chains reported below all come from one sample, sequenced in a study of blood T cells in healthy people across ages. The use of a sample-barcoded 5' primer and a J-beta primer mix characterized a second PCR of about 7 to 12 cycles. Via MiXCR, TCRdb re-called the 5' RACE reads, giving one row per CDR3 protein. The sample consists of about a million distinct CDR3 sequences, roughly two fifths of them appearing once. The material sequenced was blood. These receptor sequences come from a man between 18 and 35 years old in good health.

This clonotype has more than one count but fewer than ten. The CDR3 sequence: CASSTDREPNSPLHF. The DNA of the CDR3 is TGTGCCAGCAGCACCGACAGGGAACCTAATTCACCCCTCCACTTT. V is TRBV5-6 and J is TRBJ1-6; TRBD1 aligns across 7 bases. The CDR3 covers 15 residues. Germline loops: CDR1 SGHDT, CDR2 YYEEEE. The V gene end was trimmed by 4 bases and the J gene end by 6 bases; junction bases not matched to a gene: 7.

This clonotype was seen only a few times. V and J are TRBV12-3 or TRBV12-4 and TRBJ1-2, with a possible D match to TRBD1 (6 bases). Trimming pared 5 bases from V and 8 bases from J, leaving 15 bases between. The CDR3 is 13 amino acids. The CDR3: CASSGWTARGYTF. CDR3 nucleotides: TGTGCCAGCAGTGGATGGACAGCCCGCGGCTACACCTTC.

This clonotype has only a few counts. The CDR3 region is CSATQASTSTDTQYF. The CDR3 nucleotides are TGCAGTGCTACCCAGGCGAGCACTAGCACAGATACGCAGTATTTT. This chain joins TRBV20-1 and TRBJ2-3; no firm D call. CDR3 length equals 15 residues. Germline V gene data show CDR1 as DFQATT and CDR2 as SNEGSKA (reference sequence). The V end was cut by 4 bases, the J end by 0 bases, with 14 bases between.

Written as DNA, the CDR3 is TGCAGTGCTAGCTCCGACAGGGCGGGGGAGCTGTTTTTT. Protein sequence: CSASSDRAGELFF. The chain joins TRBV20-1 to TRBJ2-2; 7 bases line up with TRBD1. Trimming cost V 3 bases and J 8 bases; bases outside gene matches: 6. The CDR3 runs to 13 residues. Germline CDR1 is DFQATT and CDR2 is SNEGSKA (reference sequence).

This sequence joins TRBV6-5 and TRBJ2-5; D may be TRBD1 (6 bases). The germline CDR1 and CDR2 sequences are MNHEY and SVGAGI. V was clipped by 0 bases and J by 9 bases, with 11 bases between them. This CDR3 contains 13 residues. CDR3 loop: CASSYSTTGPQYF. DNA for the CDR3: TGTGCCAGCAGTTACTCAACCACAGGGCCCCAGTACTTC.

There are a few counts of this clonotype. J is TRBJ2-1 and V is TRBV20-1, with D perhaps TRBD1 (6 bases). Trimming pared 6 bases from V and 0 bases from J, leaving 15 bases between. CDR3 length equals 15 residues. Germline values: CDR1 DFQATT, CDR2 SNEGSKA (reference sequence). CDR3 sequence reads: CSATRGASSYNEQFF. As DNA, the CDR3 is TGCAGTGCCACCAGGGGCGCTAGCTCCTACAATGAGCAGTTCTTC.

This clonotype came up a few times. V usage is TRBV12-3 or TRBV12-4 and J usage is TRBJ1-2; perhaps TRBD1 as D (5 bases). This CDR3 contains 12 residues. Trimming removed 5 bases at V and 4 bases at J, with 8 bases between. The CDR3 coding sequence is TGTGCCAGCAGTCGACAGTCCTATGGCTACACCTTC. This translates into CASSRQSYGYTF.

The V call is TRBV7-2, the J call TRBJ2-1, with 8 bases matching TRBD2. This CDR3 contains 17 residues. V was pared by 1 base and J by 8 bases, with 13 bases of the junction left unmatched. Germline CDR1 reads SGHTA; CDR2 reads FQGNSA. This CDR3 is CASSLVHSQRGSHEQFF. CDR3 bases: TGTGCCAGCAGCTTAGTCCATTCCCAGCGGGGGTCCCATGAGCAGTTCTTC.

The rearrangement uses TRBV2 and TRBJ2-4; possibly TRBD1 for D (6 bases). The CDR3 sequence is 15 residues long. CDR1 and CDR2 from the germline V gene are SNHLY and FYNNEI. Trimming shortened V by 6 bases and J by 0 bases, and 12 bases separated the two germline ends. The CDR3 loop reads CASSKGQLAKNIQYF. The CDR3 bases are TGTGCCAGCAGCAAGGGACAACTAGCCAAAAACATTCAGTACTTC. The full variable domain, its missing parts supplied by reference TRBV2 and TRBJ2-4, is EPEVTQTPSHQVTQMGQEVILRCVPISNHLYFYWYRQILGQKVEFLVSFYNNEISEKSEIFDDQFSVERPDGSNFTLKIRSTKLEDSAMYFCASSKGQLAKNIQYFGAGTRLSVL.

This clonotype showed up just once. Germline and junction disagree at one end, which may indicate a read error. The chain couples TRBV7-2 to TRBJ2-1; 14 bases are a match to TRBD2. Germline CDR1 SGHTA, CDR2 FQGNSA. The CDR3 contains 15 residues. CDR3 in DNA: TGTGCCGGCAGCACCCGGACTAGCGGGGGGTTTGAGCAGTTCTTC. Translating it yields CAGSTRTSGGFEQFF.

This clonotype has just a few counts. The CDR3 nucleotides are TGTGCCAGCAGCTTAGCGACCTACAATGAGCAGTACTTC. Amino acids: CASSLATYNEQYF. The chain recombines TRBV7-2 with TRBJ2-5, with D unresolved. Between the trimmed V and J ends, which lost 0 bases and 11 bases, there was a span of 13 bases. From germline, CDR1 is SGHTA and CDR2 FQGNSA. The CDR3 covers 13 residues.

CDR3 amino acids: CASSYPYRGGKNIQYF. In DNA form, the CDR3 reads TGTGCCAGCAGTTACCCTTACAGGGGTGGTAAAAACATTCAGTACTTC. This chain links TRBV6-2 or TRBV6-3 with TRBJ2-7; TRBD1 agrees at 7 bases. The J call could be wrong; TRBJ2-4 is a better fit for the DNA end. The CDR3 runs 16 residues. In germline, CDR1 is MNHEY, CDR2 SVGEGT.

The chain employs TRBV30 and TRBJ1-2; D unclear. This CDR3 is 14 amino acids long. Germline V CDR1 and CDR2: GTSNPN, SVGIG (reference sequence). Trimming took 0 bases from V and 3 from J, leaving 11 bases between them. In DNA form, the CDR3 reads TGTGCCTGGAGTGTGAGGGCGCGGGACTATGGCTACACCTTC. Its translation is CAWSVRARDYGYTF.

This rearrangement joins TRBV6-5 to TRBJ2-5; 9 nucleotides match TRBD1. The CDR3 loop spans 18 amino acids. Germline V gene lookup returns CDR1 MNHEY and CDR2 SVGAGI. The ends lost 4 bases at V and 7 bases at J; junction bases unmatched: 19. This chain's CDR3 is CASSSFITGGRVRGTQYF. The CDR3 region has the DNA TGTGCCAGCAGTTCCTTTATCACAGGGGGCCGGGTTCGAGGGACCCAGTACTTC.

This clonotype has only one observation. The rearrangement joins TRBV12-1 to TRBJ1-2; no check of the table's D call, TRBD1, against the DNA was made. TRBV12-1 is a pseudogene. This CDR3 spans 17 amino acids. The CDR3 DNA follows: TGTGCCAGCAGCCGACTCAGAGCCAGGGGCCTTAACTATGGCTACACCTTC. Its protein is CASSRLRARGLNYGYTF.

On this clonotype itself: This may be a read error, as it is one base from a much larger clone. CDR3 sequence reads: CAIRSVTSGTDTQYF. As DNA, the CDR3 is TGTGCCATCAGGTCCGTGACTAGCGGTACAGATACGCAGTATTTT. This sequence joins TRBV10-3 and TRBJ2-3, with 9 bases lining up with TRBD2. The length of the CDR3 is 15 residues. The germline gives CDR1 ENHRY, CDR2 SYGVKD. After removal of 6 bases from V and 3 bases from J, the junction contained 7 bases not matched to a gene.